This T cell receptor beta chain was found in a study of graft-versus-host responses after intestinal transplantation (dated by TCRdb to the early 2020s). For the study in its entirety: Recipients received multivisceral, liver-intestinal, or isolated intestinal transplants. Anti-thymocyte globulin induction was given to all recipients, followed by maintenance tacrolimus and steroids for approximately three years. A cohort of about two dozen intestinal transplant recipients, including one retransplant, was enrolled, and a few patients lacking pretransplant specimens were excluded. To identify alloreactive clones, pre-transplant mixed lymphocyte reaction products were sequenced and then compared with unstimulated pre-transplant donor and recipient T cells. Bulk TCR-beta CDR3 sequencing was used to track graft-versus-host and host-versus-graft alloreactive T cell clones in the graft, circulation and bone marrow after intestinal transplantation. Instead of going to the commercial service, samples from a few later patients were sequenced in-house on an Illumina MiSeq and processed with MiXCR. A peak of at least 4% donor T cells among recipient peripheral blood mononuclear cells was the definition used for donor T cell macrochimerism. What the authors observed across the whole study: Early after transplant, peak levels of circulating GvH clones were found to be associated with declines in HvG clones. GvH clones were found in recipient bone marrow, and some of the GvH clones appeared earlier in ileal mucosa or blood, which is consistent with an intestinal mucosal origin. Patients with donor T cell macrochimerism had high GvH to HvG T cell clonal ratios in their allografts. The conclusions were limited by the relatively low number and heterogeneity of the intestinal transplant patients.

The time point label on this specimen signifies: cells obtained before transplantation from donor or recipient. CD3+CD4+ and CD3+CD8+ populations were FACS-sorted from unstimulated pre-transplant donor and recipient cells taken from spleen or lymph nodes. Counted from cysteine to phenylalanine, this CDR3 has 15 amino acids. Of all the DNA, just the CDR3 is kept, 45 bases in frame from base 1. The junction shows trimming of 4 bases on V and 5 bases on J, and the gene matches do not reach 9 bases of it. CDR1 SGHAT and CDR2 FQNNGV were looked up in the germline V gene. Library creation used the immunoSEQ multiplex PCR assay. For most patients, genomic DNA was isolated using the Qiagen DNeasy Blood and Tissue Kit and was shipped frozen to Adaptive Biotechnologies for TCR sequencing. For most patients, high-throughput TCR-beta CDR3 sequencing of genomic DNA was performed by Adaptive Biotechnologies. The original methods were these. Adaptive's ImmunoSEQ software supplied the TCR sequencing data for 15 to 20 patients, while MiXCR and VDJtools were used to process three other patients. CD4 versus CD8 sorting errors were corrected by removing sequences found in both subsets at a frequency ratio below 5:1. CDR3 nucleotide sequences shared between donor and recipient were removed because the origin of such sequences could not be assigned. To count as alloreactive, a clone needed at least 2-fold expansion over unstimulated cells and a minimum CFSE-low frequency of 0.002% (template counts) or 0.001% (read counts). A clone was considered mappable if detected in the sequenced pre-transplant spleen, lymph node, or MLR CFSE-low populations of the donor or recipient. The cumulative frequency of alloreactive clones was calculated as a percentage of all sequences, weighted by copy number. Held by TCRdb, this immuneACCESS table contains in-frame sequences only and omits some clones. Under half of the omission traces to an unresolved V gene where checked; the cause of the rest is unknown. V and J calls and clone size follow that table, whereas D and trimming were derived from the DNA. The sample has 50,000 to 55,000 clones on record, around 92% of them singletons. Clones ranked in the top ten supply 0.62% of the sample.

A note on this clone: There is no known antigen for this receptor. The record has no base qualities; no much larger clone is one base away.

The sequence links TRBV11-2 to TRBJ2-3, with 7 bases aligning to TRBD1. The sequence came from a human donor who was the organ donor for an intestinal transplant. Specimen: unstimulated CD4+ T cells sorted from spleen or lymph node cells, collected before transplant. The DNA sequence is given as TGTGCCAGCAGCTCCCGACAGGGTATTCAAGATACGCAGTATTTT. Translated, this is CASSSRQGIQDTQYF.